Included here is one TCR beta chain sequence, with context. Its antigen is not identified. Sampled while nominally healthy, donors likely had unrecorded immune exposures. The data derive from a study of cytomegalovirus exposure and HLA in healthy donors. Study observations and caveats: Later analysis showed TCR association rates varying by HLA locus, highest for DRB1 and lowest for HLA-C. In an earlier analysis, about 87% or about 30%: the productive usage of most TCR beta V segments.

13 Jbeta primers and 60 Vbeta primers were used for the PCR. Clones were read by immunoSEQ multiplex PCR, and TCRdb kept only the in-frame ones, dropping some. The table has about 150,000 clones, about 60% seen once. The source material was PBMCs. This sequence was found in an older woman in good health and CMV-seropositive.

CDR3 in DNA: TGTGCCAGCAGCTTAGGGGGAACGACAGGGCCGGAGACCCAGTACTTC. Protein: CASSLGGTTGPETQYF. This chain uses TRBV7-7 with TRBJ2-5; TRBD1 aligns across 7 bases. The germline CDR1 and CDR2 sequences are SSHAT and FNYEAQ (reference sequence). V trimming: 1 base; J trimming: 5 bases; junction bases outside the gene matches: 10. The CDR3 totals 16 residues.